These 29 T cell receptor beta chains were sequenced from one sample in a study of blood T cell repertoires in COVID-19. Sequenced by immunoSEQ multiplex PCR; TCRdb stores in-frame clones only, minus some. This repertoire shows about 210,000 clones, roughly 86% found once; its top ten account for less than 15%. The source material was peripheral blood. These receptor sequences come from a woman between 40 and 50 years old with acute or convalescent COVID-19.

The V call is TRBV7-2, the J call TRBJ2-5; D perhaps matches TRBD1 (6 bases). The germline V and J ends were trimmed by 5 bases and 1 base, with 11 bases remaining between them. This CDR3 region has 14 residues. Germline CDR1 and CDR2: SGHTA and FQGNSA. The DNA for the CDR3 is TGTGCCAGCAGCACCTCGACAGGCCAAGAGACCCAGTACTTC. This codes for CASSTSTGQETQYF. Filled out from reference TRBV7-2 and TRBJ2-5, the complete variable domain reads GAGVSQSPSNKVTEKGKDVELRCDPISGHTALYWYRQSLGQGLEFLIYFQGNSAPDKSGLPSDRFSAERTGGSVSTLTIQRTQQEDSAVYLCASSTSTGQETQYFGPGTRLLVL.

The V call is TRBV5-1, the J call TRBJ1-1; D unclear. Germline V gives CDR1 SGHRS, CDR2 YFSETQ. V was shortened by 0 bases and J by 1 base, with 7 bases between the two germline ends. The CDR3 covers 14 residues. CDR3: CASSLANSNTEAFF. The DNA of the CDR3 is TGCGCCAGCAGCTTGGCCAATTCGAACACTGAAGCTTTCTTT.

The chain is built from TRBV2 and TRBJ2-3, with 7 bases aligning to TRBD2. V lost 6 bases, J lost 2 bases, and 20 bases stayed unmatched. CDR3 length equals 19 residues. Germline CDR1 and CDR2: SNHLY and FYNNEI. The CDR3 loop is CASRGFSVRGDRYTDTQYF. The CDR3 DNA sequence: TGTGCCAGCAGGGGATTTTCCGTCCGGGGGGATCGCTACACAGATACGCAGTATTTT.

This clone was detected only a few times. The chain couples TRBV11-2 to TRBJ2-1; 10 positions agree with TRBD2. CDR3 length equals 15 residues. Trimming took 11 bases from V and 6 from J; bases not matched to a gene: 13. CDR1 is SGHAT and CDR2 is FQNNGV in the germline V gene. CDR3 in DNA: TGTGCCGCCCATCCGGGGACTAGCGTAGGCAATGAGCAGTTCTTC. It encodes CAAHPGTSVGNEQFF.

The CDR3 coding sequence is TGCGCCAGCAGCCCGTCCTCCACAGATACGCAGTATTTT. Translation: CASSPSSTDTQYF. The rearrangement links TRBV5-1 to TRBJ2-3, with unresolved D. V lost 4 bases to trimming and J lost 2 bases, with 8 bases between them. Germline V gene sequence: CDR1 SGHRS, CDR2 YFSETQ. CDR3 length equals 13 residues.

There are a few counts of this clone. The V call is TRBV30, the J call TRBJ1-6; TRBD1 agrees at 8 bases. V gave up 3 bases and J gave up 4 bases; unmatched junction bases: 14. Germline assignment: CDR1 GTSNPN and CDR2 SVGIG (reference sequence). The CDR3 runs to 18 residues. This CDR3 is CAWRLNLQGARYNSPLHF. The CDR3 nucleotides are TGTGCCTGGAGGTTGAACTTGCAGGGGGCAAGATATAATTCACCCCTCCACTTT.

The chain couples TRBV6-5 to TRBJ1-5, with D perhaps TRBD1 (6 bases). This CDR3 has 15 residues. The germline V gene has CDR1 MNHEY and CDR2 SVGAGI. The ends were cut back, 3 bases at V and 4 bases at J, with 13 bases in the middle. Written as DNA, the CDR3 is TGTGCCAGCAGTTATGGTCAGGGGATAAATCAGCCCCAGCATTTT. Amino acids: CASSYGQGINQPQHF.

This chain uses TRBV5-1 with TRBJ1-6, with 7 positions matching TRBD1. V was clipped by 0 bases and J by 11 bases; unmatched bases: 5. This CDR3 has 14 residues. Germline V gene data show CDR1 as SGHRS and CDR2 as YFSETQ. The CDR3 nucleotides are TGCGCCAGCAGCTTGGAGGGGGCGCGGACACCCCTCCACTTT. It encodes CASSLEGARTPLHF. Based on the CDR3 plus reference TRBV5-1 and TRBJ1-6, the full variable domain is KAGVTQTPRYLIKTRGQQVTLSCSPISGHRSVSWYQQTPGQGLQFLFEYFSETQRNKGNFPGRFSGRQFSNSRSEMNVSTLELGDSALYLCASSLEGARTPLHFGNGTRLTVT.

In DNA, the CDR3 is TGCGCCAGCAGCCAAGGGGTTACAGGGTCCTACGAGCAGTACTTC. Translating it yields CASSQGVTGSYEQYF. V is TRBV4-1 and J is TRBJ2-7; a possible D gene is TRBD1 (6 bases). CDR3 size: 15 residues. The germline V gene has CDR1 MGHRA and CDR2 YSYEKL. With 1 base removed from V and 1 base from J, the gap between germline ends came to 11 bases.

The J gene is TRBJ2-7, the V gene TRBV18, with TRBD2 matching over 10 bases. CDR3 length: 14 residues. V shed 5 bases, J shed 2 bases, and the junction held 3 bases outside the gene matches. The germline CDR1 and CDR2 sequences are KGHSH and LQKENI. CDR3 in amino acids: CASSRAGGTYEQYF. In DNA, the CDR3 is TGTGCCAGCTCAAGAGCGGGGGGGACCTACGAGCAGTACTTC.

V is TRBV5-1 and J is TRBJ2-7, with TRBD1 identical over 7 bases. This CDR3 is built from 13 residues. Trimming took 4 bases from V and 6 from J; bases not matched to a gene: 7. Germline values: CDR1 SGHRS, CDR2 YFSETQ. The CDR3 here is CASSIRDSSEQYF. The CDR3 DNA follows: TGCGCCAGCAGCATAAGGGACAGCTCCGAGCAGTACTTC.

To note about this clone: This sample also contains other DNA sequences that code for the same CDR3. The CDR3 loop is CASSLGGGFSEQYF. The CDR3 region has the DNA TGTGCCAGCAGCTTAGGGGGCGGATTCTCCGAGCAGTACTTC. The J gene is TRBJ2-7, the V gene TRBV11-2; tentative D call: TRBD1 (5 bases). V was shortened by 1 base and J by 6 bases, with 13 bases between the two germline ends. The length of the CDR3 is 14 residues. CDR1 and CDR2 (germline): SGHAT, FQNNGV.

The genes are TRBV5-6 and TRBJ2-3, with 11 bases identical to TRBD1. Per germline, CDR1 SGHDT and CDR2 YYEEEE. The CDR3 loop spans 15 amino acids. J was trimmed by 5 bases and V by 4 bases; bases with no gene match: 6. CDR3 amino acids: CASSPDRGRGDTQYF. The DNA for the CDR3 is TGTGCCAGCAGCCCGGACAGGGGGCGAGGAGATACGCAGTATTTT.

The chain couples TRBV10-3 to TRBJ2-5; 13 nucleotides match TRBD2. V dropped 4 bases and J dropped 5; count of bases not matched to a gene: 10. The CDR3 has 17 amino acids. Looked up from germline, CDR1 is ENHRY and CDR2 is SYGVKD. The CDR3 sequence is CAISGSLLAGGSETQYF. In DNA, the CDR3 is TGTGCCATCAGTGGTTCCTTACTAGCGGGAGGGAGTGAGACCCAGTACTTC.

The chain is built from TRBV18 and TRBJ2-7, with 7 bases fitting TRBD2. Unmatched junction bases numbered 6, after V lost 1 base and J lost 3 bases. The CDR3 has 15 residues. Germline V lookup: CDR1 KGHSH, CDR2 LQKENI. This CDR3 reads CASSPLLGEGYEQYF. The CDR3, as DNA: TGTGCCAGCTCACCACTTCTCGGGGAGGGCTACGAGCAGTACTTC.

Many counts were recorded for this clone. The chain recombines TRBV6-1 with TRBJ2-5, with TRBD2 as a possible D gene (6 bases). V was trimmed by 3 bases and J by 6 bases, leaving 20 bases between them. The CDR3 spans 16 residues. The germline gives CDR1 MNHNS, CDR2 SASEGT. The CDR3 here is CASSDGGTGVAKTQYF. The CDR3 region has the DNA TGTGCCAGCAGTGATGGCGGCACGGGAGTAGCCAAGACCCAGTACTTC.

The chain links TRBV30 to TRBJ2-7; 11 bases match TRBD2. V dropped 3 bases and J dropped 2; count of bases not matched to a gene: 9. The CDR3 consists of 16 residues. The germline V gene encodes CDR1 GTSNPN and CDR2 SVGIG (reference sequence). The chain's CDR3 is CAWRMGTSGLTYEQYF. CDR3 nucleotides: TGTGCCTGGAGGATGGGGACTAGCGGTTTGACCTACGAGCAGTACTTC.

The chain is built from TRBV19 and TRBJ2-4, with D maybe TRBD2 (6 bases). Per the germline V gene, CDR1 is LNHDA and CDR2 is SQIVND (reference sequence). This CDR3 is 15 amino acids long. Between the trimmed V and J ends, which lost 7 bases and 0 bases, there was a span of 13 bases. In nucleotides, the CDR3 is TGTGCCAGTACCAAACCGGGACTAGCCAAAAACATTCAGTACTTC. Translating it yields CASTKPGLAKNIQYF. The whole variable domain, remainder taken from reference TRBV19 and TRBJ2-4, is DGGITQSPKYLFRKEGQNVTLSCEQNLNHDAMYWYRQDPGQGLRLIYYSQIVNDFQKGDIAEGYSVSREKKESFPLTVTSAQKNPTAFYLCASTKPGLAKNIQYFGAGTRLSVL.

The chain has TRBV15 and TRBJ1-4; TRBD1 aligns across 9 bases. The CDR3 extends over 14 amino acids. Germline V gives CDR1 LNHNV, CDR2 YYDKDF (reference sequence). Trimming at V came to 5 bases and at J to 6 bases, leaving 4 bases not matched to a gene. CDR3: CATSRRDRDEKLFF. CDR3 in DNA: TGTGCCACCAGCCGGAGGGACAGGGATGAAAAACTGTTTTTT.

The chain links TRBV13 to TRBJ1-1, with a weak D call TRBD1 (6 bases). CDR1 PRHDT and CDR2 FYEKMQ come from the germline V gene (reference sequence). Trimming cost V 4 bases and J 4 bases, with 19 bases left between them. The CDR3 is 16 amino acids. CDR3 nucleotide sequence: TGTGCCAGCAGCTCCCGGGAGGGGACATATAGCACTGAAGCTTTCTTT. Translating gives CASSSREGTYSTEAFF.

The V call is TRBV7-9, the J call TRBJ1-6, with TRBD1 matching over 7 bases. In germline, CDR1 is SEHNR, CDR2 FQNEAQ (reference sequence). CDR3 length: 16 amino acids. V lost 2 bases to trimming and J lost 6 bases; unmatched junction nucleotides: 7. CDR3 residues: CASSLLLPGGNSPLHF. CDR3 DNA: TGTGCCAGCAGCTTATTATTACCAGGGGGTAATTCACCCCTCCACTTT.

The rearrangement uses TRBV6-5 and TRBJ1-1; no clear D. CDR1 and CDR2 from the germline V gene are MNHEY and SVGAGI. The germline V and J ends were trimmed by 2 bases and 7 bases, with 8 bases remaining between them. This CDR3 comprises 12 residues. DNA for the CDR3: TGTGCCAGCAGTTACGCGGGGTATGAAGCTTTCTTT. Amino acid sequence: CASSYAGYEAFF.

The chain recombines TRBV19 with TRBJ2-5; D remains unclear. CDR1 and CDR2 from the germline V gene are LNHDA and SQIVND (reference sequence). The CDR3 covers 13 residues. V dropped 5 bases and J dropped 4 bases, with 11 bases sitting between them. The CDR3 DNA reads TGTGCCAGTAGTGGAGCGATGAGAGAGACCCAGTACTTC. This gives the protein CASSGAMRETQYF.

The gene calls are TRBV12-3 or TRBV12-4 and TRBJ2-7, with D uncertain. The V end lost 3 bases, the J end lost 6 bases, and 9 bases lay between the germline ends. This CDR3 is built from 12 residues. The CDR3 nucleotides are TGTGCCAGCAGTTTGCGCGCGGCCGAGCAGTACTTC. This codes for CASSLRAAEQYF.

The chain uses TRBV2 and TRBJ2-2, with D perhaps matching TRBD1 (6 bases). V lost 6 bases and J 5 bases, leaving 19 bases between the germline ends. Per the germline V gene, CDR1 is SNHLY and CDR2 is FYNNEI. The CDR3 is 16 amino acids. CDR3: CASSPILSRGTGELFF. The CDR3 coding sequence is TGTGCCAGCAGCCCTATATTAAGCAGGGGAACCGGGGAGCTGTTTTTT. Full variable domain (rest looked up from reference TRBV2 and TRBJ2-2): EPEVTQTPSHQVTQMGQEVILRCVPISNHLYFYWYRQILGQKVEFLVSFYNNEISEKSEIFDDQFSVERPDGSNFTLKIRSTKLEDSAMYFCASSPILSRGTGELFFGEGSRLTVL.

The chain carries TRBV2 and TRBJ1-5, with 8 nucleotides matching TRBD1. V dropped 5 bases and J dropped 3; count of bases not matched to a gene: 9. This CDR3 comprises 16 residues. CDR1 is SNHLY and CDR2 is FYNNEI in the germline V gene. Here the CDR3 reads CASSSRRGQANQPQHF. CDR3 DNA: TGTGCCAGCAGTTCCCGAAGGGGACAGGCCAATCAGCCCCAGCATTTT.

The chain couples TRBV19 to TRBJ1-6; TRBD1 matches 7 bases. V was clipped by 5 bases and J by 0 bases; unmatched bases: 7. The CDR3 runs 17 residues. CDR1 is LNHDA, CDR2 SQIVND, per germline (reference sequence). For the CDR3, the DNA is TGTGCCAGTAGTCCCCCAGGGGGACCCTCCTATAATTCACCCCTCCACTTT. Its protein product is CASSPPGGPSYNSPLHF.

The rearrangement joins TRBV11-1 to TRBJ2-7; no firm D call. Germline loops: CDR1 SGHAT, CDR2 FQDESV (reference sequence). The germline V and J ends were trimmed by 2 bases and 2 bases, with 4 bases remaining between them. This CDR3 is 12 amino acids long. CDR3 nucleotides: TGTGCCAGCAGCTTACCCACCTACGAGCAGTACTTC. This gives the protein CASSLPTYEQYF.

At least ten counts were recorded for this clone. The chain carries TRBV18 and TRBJ1-2; D perhaps matches TRBD1 (5 bases). This CDR3 contains 18 residues. Looked up from germline, CDR1 is KGHSH and CDR2 is LQKENI. Between the trimmed V and J ends, which lost 5 bases and 1 base, there was a span of 23 bases. As DNA, the CDR3 is TGTGCCAGCTCAGATTCGGTGGGTCCAGGGCGAGGTAACTATGGCTACACCTTC. Amino acid sequence: CASSDSVGPGRGNYGYTF.